These T cell receptor beta chains were read from a single sample in a study of blood T cell repertoires in COVID-19. Produced via immunoSEQ multiplex PCR; TCRdb's table is partial and in-frame only. The sample comprises approximately 110,000 clones, approximately 81% of which are singletons, and 3.4% rests with the top ten. Specimen: peripheral blood. These receptor sequences come from a man in his forties with acute or convalescent COVID-19. CDR3s include the opening cysteine and the closing phenylalanine or tryptophan. Fields, in order: D gene, J gene, V gene, clone size, CDR3 DNA, CDR3 protein. D genes are given only for firm matches. The size field is filled for only some rows; it gives once, few, many or a size class.

d_call: TRBD1; j_call: TRBJ1-5; v_call: TRBV7-9; clone_size: few; cdr3_nt: TGTGCCAGCAGCCCTAGCACCGGGACAGGGAACAATCAGCCCCAGCATTTT; cdr3_aa: CASSPSTGTGNNQPQHF
d_call: .; j_call: TRBJ1-1; v_call: TRBV24-1; clone_size: .; cdr3_nt: TGTGCCACCAGTGATCCAACAGGCTCAAACACTGAAGCTTTCTTT; cdr3_aa: CATSDPTGSNTEAFF
d_call: .; j_call: TRBJ1-2; v_call: TRBV3-1/TRBV3-2; clone_size: .; cdr3_nt: TGTGCCAGCAGCCAAGATGCGGGTTATGGCTACACCTTC; cdr3_aa: CASSQDAGYGYTF
d_call: TRBD1; j_call: TRBJ2-4; v_call: TRBV14; clone_size: .; cdr3_nt: TGTGCCAGCAGCCAATGGACAGGGACCATTCAGTACTTC; cdr3_aa: CASSQWTGTIQYF
d_call: TRBD1; j_call: TRBJ2-5; v_call: TRBV24-1; clone_size: .; cdr3_nt: TGTGCCACCAGGGCGACAGGGGGCCCTGGAGAGACCCAGTACTTC; cdr3_aa: CATRATGGPGETQYF
d_call: TRBD1; j_call: TRBJ2-1; v_call: TRBV14; clone_size: few; cdr3_nt: TGTGCCAGCAGCCAGGCATTAACAGGGGCCCTGGACAATGAGCAGTTCTTC; cdr3_aa: CASSQALTGALDNEQFF
d_call: .; j_call: TRBJ2-5; v_call: TRBV19; clone_size: .; cdr3_nt: TGTGCCAGTAGTAAACAATTCGAGACCCAGTACTTC; cdr3_aa: CASSKQFETQYF
d_call: TRBD1; j_call: TRBJ2-2; v_call: TRBV7-9; clone_size: .; cdr3_nt: TGTGCCAGCAGCTCCGACCGGGACAGGGGGCGGCCCACCGGGGAGCTGTTTTTT; cdr3_aa: CASSSDRDRGRPTGELFF
d_call: .; j_call: TRBJ2-3; v_call: TRBV30; clone_size: .; cdr3_nt: TGTGCCTGGTCGGAGGGCACAGATACGCAGTATTTT; cdr3_aa: CAWSEGTDTQYF
d_call: .; j_call: TRBJ2-7; v_call: TRBV19; clone_size: .; cdr3_nt: TGTGCCAGTAGTATCGCCTACGAGCAGTACTTC; cdr3_aa: CASSIAYEQYF
d_call: .; j_call: TRBJ2-5; v_call: TRBV5-4; clone_size: .; cdr3_nt: TGTGCCAGCAGCTTGGGAGGGGGGGGCCAACGAGAGACCCAGTACTTC; cdr3_aa: CASSLGGGGQRETQYF
d_call: .; j_call: TRBJ1-6; v_call: TRBV4-1; clone_size: once; cdr3_nt: TGCGCCAGCAGCCCCTACCCTCGGACGCCGGGGAAGGATAATTCACCCCTCCACTTT; cdr3_aa: CASSPYPRTPGKDNSPLHF
d_call: .; j_call: TRBJ1-2; v_call: TRBV30; clone_size: .; cdr3_nt: TGTGCCTGGACCCGGGACTCCTCTGGCTACACCTTC; cdr3_aa: CAWTRDSSGYTF
d_call: .; j_call: TRBJ2-1; v_call: TRBV5-6; clone_size: once; cdr3_nt: TGTGCCAGCAGCATCCGGGACATTTGGGGTGAGCAGTTCTTC; cdr3_aa: CASSIRDIWGEQFF
d_call: .; j_call: TRBJ2-2; v_call: TRBV29-1; clone_size: .; cdr3_nt: TGCAGCGTTGAGGCCGGGGTCTCGAAACCCGGGGAGCTGTTTTTT; cdr3_aa: CSVEAGVSKPGELFF
d_call: .; j_call: TRBJ2-7; v_call: TRBV27; clone_size: .; cdr3_nt: TGTGCCAGCAGTTTATACGGGGGTCAGACCTACGAGCAGTACTTC; cdr3_aa: CASSLYGGQTYEQYF
d_call: .; j_call: TRBJ1-3; v_call: TRBV7-9; clone_size: .; cdr3_nt: TGTGCCAGCAGCTTAGGTGGAGACTCTGGAAACACCATATATTTT; cdr3_aa: CASSLGGDSGNTIYF
d_call: TRBD1; j_call: TRBJ2-3; v_call: TRBV9; clone_size: .; cdr3_nt: TGTGCCAGCAGCGTCGGACAGGGAGGCACAGATACGCAGTATTTT; cdr3_aa: CASSVGQGGTDTQYF
d_call: TRBD1; j_call: TRBJ1-1; v_call: TRBV5-1; clone_size: .; cdr3_nt: TGCGCCAGCAGCTACAGGGGCGAGAACACTGAAGCTTTCTTT; cdr3_aa: CASSYRGENTEAFF
d_call: .; j_call: TRBJ2-7; v_call: TRBV29-1; clone_size: once; cdr3_nt: TGCAGCGTTGAAGTGGCGTCTAGCTCCTACGAGCAGTACTTC; cdr3_aa: CSVEVASSSYEQYF
d_call: TRBD1; j_call: TRBJ2-7; v_call: TRBV7-9; clone_size: .; cdr3_nt: TGTGCCAGCAGCTTTCAGGCAGGGGGTTCCTACGAGCAGTACTTC; cdr3_aa: CASSFQAGGSYEQYF
d_call: .; j_call: TRBJ2-1; v_call: TRBV20-1; clone_size: .; cdr3_nt: TGCAGTGCGAGGAACAGGGATGAGCAGTTCTTC; cdr3_aa: CSARNRDEQFF
d_call: .; j_call: TRBJ1-1; v_call: TRBV7-9; clone_size: .; cdr3_nt: TGTGCCAGCAGCTTAACCAGGAATGAAGCTTTCTTT; cdr3_aa: CASSLTRNEAFF
d_call: TRBD1; j_call: TRBJ2-3; v_call: TRBV6-5; clone_size: .; cdr3_nt: TGTGCCAGCAGTCCCGACAGGGAGTATACGCAGTATTTT; cdr3_aa: CASSPDREYTQYF